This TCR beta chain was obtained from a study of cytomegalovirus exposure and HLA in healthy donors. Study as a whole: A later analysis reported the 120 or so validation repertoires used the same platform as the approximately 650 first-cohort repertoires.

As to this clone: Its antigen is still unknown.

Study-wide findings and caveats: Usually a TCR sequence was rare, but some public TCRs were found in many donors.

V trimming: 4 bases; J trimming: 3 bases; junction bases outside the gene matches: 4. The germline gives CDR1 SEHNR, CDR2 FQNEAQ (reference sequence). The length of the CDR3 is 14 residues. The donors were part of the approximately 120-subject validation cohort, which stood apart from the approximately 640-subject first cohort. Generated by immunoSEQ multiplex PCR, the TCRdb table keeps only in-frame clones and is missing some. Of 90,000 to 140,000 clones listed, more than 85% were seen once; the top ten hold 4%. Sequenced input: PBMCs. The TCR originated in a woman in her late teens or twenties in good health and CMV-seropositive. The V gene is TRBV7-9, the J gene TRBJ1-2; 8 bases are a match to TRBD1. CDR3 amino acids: CASSSGTGDYGYTF. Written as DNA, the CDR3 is TGTGCCAGCAGCTCCGGGACAGGAGACTATGGCTACACCTTC.